This T cell receptor (beta chain) was obtained from a study of blood T cell repertoires in COVID-19. Overall study: Italy, Spain and the United States were the sources of the convalescent and acute COVID-19 samples.

The authors' processing: Quantification of nucleated cells was approximated via reference gene primer amplification. Sequenced by immunoSEQ multiplex PCR; TCRdb stores in-frame clones only, minus some. V, J and clone size reflect that table, while D and trimming were determined from the DNA. The sample yields 400,000 to 450,000 clones, about 89% seen once. Germline V gene data show CDR1 as SGHNT and CDR2 as YENEEA. V gave up 1 base and J gave up 7 bases; unmatched junction bases: 11. This CDR3 is 17 amino acids long. This clone was seen more than once but under ten times. The Seattle patients joined while their infection was active and were tracked longitudinally afterward.

What was sequenced was peripheral blood. This receptor was taken from a woman in her thirties or forties with COVID-19, enrolled during active disease. This rearrangement joins TRBV11-3 to TRBJ2-1; 9 nucleotides match TRBD2. Written as DNA, the CDR3 is TGTGCCAGCAGCTTAGCGCTGGGCGGGAGGGCTACGAATGAGCAGTTCTTC. Protein product: CASSLALGGRATNEQFF.